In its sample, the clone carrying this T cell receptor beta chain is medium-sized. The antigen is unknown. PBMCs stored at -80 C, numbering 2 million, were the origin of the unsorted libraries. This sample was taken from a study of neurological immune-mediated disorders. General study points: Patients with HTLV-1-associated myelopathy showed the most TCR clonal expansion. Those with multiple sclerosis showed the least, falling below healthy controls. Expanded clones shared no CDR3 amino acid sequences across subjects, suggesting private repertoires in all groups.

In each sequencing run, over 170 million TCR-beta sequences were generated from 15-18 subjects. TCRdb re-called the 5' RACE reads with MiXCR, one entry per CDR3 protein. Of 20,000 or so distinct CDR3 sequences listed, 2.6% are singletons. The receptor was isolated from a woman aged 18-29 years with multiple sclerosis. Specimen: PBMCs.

The CDR3 DNA reads TGCGCCAGCAGCTTGGGCCCGGACAGGGCAACTGAAGCTTTCTTT. Translation gives CASSLGPDRATEAFF. The chain joins TRBV5-1 to TRBJ1-1; 8 positions agree with TRBD1. The length of the CDR3 is 15 residues. Germline V CDR1 and CDR2: SGHRS, YFSETQ. Trimming took 0 bases from V and 5 from J; bases not matched to a gene: 6.